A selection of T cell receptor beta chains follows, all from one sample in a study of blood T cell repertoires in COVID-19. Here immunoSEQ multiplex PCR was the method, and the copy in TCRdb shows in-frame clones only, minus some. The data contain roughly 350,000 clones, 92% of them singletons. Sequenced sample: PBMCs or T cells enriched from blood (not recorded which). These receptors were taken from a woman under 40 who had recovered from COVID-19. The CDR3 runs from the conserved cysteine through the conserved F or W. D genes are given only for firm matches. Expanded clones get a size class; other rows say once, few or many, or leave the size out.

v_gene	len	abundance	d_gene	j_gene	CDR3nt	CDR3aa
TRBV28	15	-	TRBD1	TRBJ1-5	TGTGCCAGCAAGGGCAGCCCCATCGCCTCAGGGGGTCAGCATTTT	CASKGSPIASGGQHF
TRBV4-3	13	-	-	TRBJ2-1	TGCGCCAGCAGCCAAGGAGGGTGGAATGAGCAGTTCTTC	CASSQGGWNEQFF
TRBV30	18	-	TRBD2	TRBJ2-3	TGTGCCTGGAGTGTTTGGAGCGGGGGGGCGGGTTTAGCAGATACGCAGTATTTT	CAWSVWSGGAGLADTQYF
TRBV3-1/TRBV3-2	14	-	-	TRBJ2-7	TGTGCCAGCAGCCAAGCCCTAGGAGGGGACGAGCAGTACTTC	CASSQALGGDEQYF
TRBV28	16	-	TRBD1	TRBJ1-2	TGTGCCAGCAGTGTGGGACAGGGGACTATTAGCTATGGCTACACCTTC	CASSVGQGTISYGYTF
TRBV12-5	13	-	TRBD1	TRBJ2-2	TGTGCTAGTGGTTTGACAGGGGCCGGGGAGCTGTTTTTT	CASGLTGAGELFF
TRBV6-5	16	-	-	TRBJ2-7	TGTGCCAGCAGTTTAACCGGGACACAGCCTGTCTACGAGCAGTACTTC	CASSLTGTQPVYEQYF
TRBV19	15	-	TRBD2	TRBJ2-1	TGTGCCAGTAGTGCTAGCGGGAGGGGATACAATGAGCAGTTCTTC	CASSASGRGYNEQFF
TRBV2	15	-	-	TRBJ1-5	TGTGCCAGCAGTGGAATTCGGGGAGGAGGGCAGCCCCAGCATTTT	CASSGIRGGGQPQHF
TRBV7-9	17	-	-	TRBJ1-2	TGTGCCAGCAGCCTCCGTTTGCTACGGGATCCGGCGCGTGGCTACACCTTC	CASSLRLLRDPARGYTF
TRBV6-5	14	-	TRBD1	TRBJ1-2	TGTGCCAGCAGTTGGGACAGCCTGAACTATGGCTACACCTTC	CASSWDSLNYGYTF
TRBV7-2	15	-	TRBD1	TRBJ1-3	TGTGCCAGCAGCTTAATCTCAGGGGGGGGAAACACCATATATTTT	CASSLISGGGNTIYF
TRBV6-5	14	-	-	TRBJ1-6	TGTGCCAGCAGTTATCGGAGAAATAATTCACCCCTCCACTTT	CASSYRRNNSPLHF
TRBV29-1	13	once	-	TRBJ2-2	TGCAGCGTTGTTCGGGAAGGCACCGGGGAGCTGTTTTTT	CSVVREGTGELFF
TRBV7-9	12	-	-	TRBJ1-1	TGTGCCAGCAGCTTGGGGAGACAAGAAGCTTTCTTT	CASSLGRQEAFF
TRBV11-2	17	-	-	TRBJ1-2	TGTGCCAGCAGCCTGGGTGAAGGGGGGGTGACTAACTATGGCTACACCTTC	CASSLGEGGVTNYGYTF
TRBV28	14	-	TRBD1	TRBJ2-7	TGTGCCAGCAGTTTCAGGACAGGGATCCACGAGCAGTACTTC	CASSFRTGIHEQYF
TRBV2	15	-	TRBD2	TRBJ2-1	TGTGCCAGCAAGGAGCGGGGGGATTCCTACAATGAGCAGTTCTTC	CASKERGDSYNEQFF
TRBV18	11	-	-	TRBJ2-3	TGTGCCAGCTCACGCGCAGATACGCAGTATTTT	CASSRADTQYF
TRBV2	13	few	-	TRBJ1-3	TGTGCCAGCACGTTTAGTTCGGGAAACACCATATATTTT	CASTFSSGNTIYF
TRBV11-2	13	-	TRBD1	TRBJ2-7	TGTGCCAGCACCCCGGGACAGCCCTACGAGCAGTACTTC	CASTPGQPYEQYF
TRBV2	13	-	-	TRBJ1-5	TGTGCCAGCATGGTACAGAGCAATCAGCCCCAGCATTTT	CASMVQSNQPQHF
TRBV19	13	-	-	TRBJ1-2	TGTGCCAGTAGCCCTCTTCCTGACTATGGCTACACCTTC	CASSPLPDYGYTF
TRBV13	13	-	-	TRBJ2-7	TGTGCCAGCAGCTTAGGACGGGCCTACGAGCAGTACTTC	CASSLGRAYEQYF
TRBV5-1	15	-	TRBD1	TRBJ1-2	TGCGCCAGCAGCTTGGGGACAGGGGACAACTATGGCTACACCTTC	CASSLGTGDNYGYTF
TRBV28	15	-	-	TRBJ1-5	TGTGCCAGCACCCCGGGGGGCTGGGGTTATCAGCCCCAGCATTTT	CASTPGGWGYQPQHF
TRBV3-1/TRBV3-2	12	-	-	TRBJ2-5	TGTGCCAGCAGCCGTCTCCAAGAGACCCAGTACTTC	CASSRLQETQYF
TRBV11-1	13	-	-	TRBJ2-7	TGTGCCAGCACCGACAGGCCTTCCTACGAGCAGTACTTC	CASTDRPSYEQYF
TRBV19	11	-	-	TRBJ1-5	TGTGCCAGTAGTACTCCTCAGCCCCAGCATTTT	CASSTPQPQHF
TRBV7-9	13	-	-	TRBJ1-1	TGTGCCAGCAGCCGAGGTCTGAACACTGAAGCTTTCTTT	CASSRGLNTEAFF
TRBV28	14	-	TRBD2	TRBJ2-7	TGTGCCAGCAGCGTAGCGGGATGGATCTACGAGCAGTACTTC	CASSVAGWIYEQYF
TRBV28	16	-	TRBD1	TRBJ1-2	TGTGCCAGCAGTACCCAAGGACAGGGTCGCCCGGGTGGCTACACCTTC	CASSTQGQGRPGGYTF
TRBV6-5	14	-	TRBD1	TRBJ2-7	TGTGCCAGCAGGGACCCGGGACAGGGCTACGAGCAGTACTTC	CASRDPGQGYEQYF
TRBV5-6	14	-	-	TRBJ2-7	TGTGCCAGCAGCTTGTATCGACAGGCCCCCGGGCAGTACTTC	CASSLYRQAPGQYF
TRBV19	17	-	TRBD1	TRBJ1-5	TGTGCCAGTAGTCCATATACAGGGGTAGGAGGCAATCAGCCCCAGCATTTT	CASSPYTGVGGNQPQHF
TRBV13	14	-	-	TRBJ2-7	TGTGCCAGCAGACGCGGTGGGGCCGGCTACGAGCAGTACTTC	CASRRGGAGYEQYF
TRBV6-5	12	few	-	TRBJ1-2	TGTGCCAGCAGTAGGGGGGGCTATGGCTACACCTTC	CASSRGGYGYTF
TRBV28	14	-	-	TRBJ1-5	TGTGCCAGCAGTGGGCCATCGGGCAATCAGCCCCAGCATTTT	CASSGPSGNQPQHF
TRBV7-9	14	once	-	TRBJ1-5	TGTGCCAGCAGCTCCGGACAGCCCAATCAGCCCCAGCATTTT	CASSSGQPNQPQHF
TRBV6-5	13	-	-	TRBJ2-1	TGTGCCATCGAGGGTGGGCGGTACAATGAGCAGTTCTTC	CAIEGGRYNEQFF
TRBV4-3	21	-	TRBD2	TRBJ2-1	TGCGCCAGCAGCCGGAACCTACCAAACGGACTAGCGGGGGGGCCCGACAATGAGCAGTTCTTC	CASSRNLPNGLAGGPDNEQFF
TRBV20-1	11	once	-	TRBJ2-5	TGCAGTGCTTTACTTCAAGAGACCCAGTACTTC	CSALLQETQYF
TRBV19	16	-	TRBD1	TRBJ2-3	TGTGCCAGTAGTATACGGGACAGGATCCGGGGAGATACGCAGTATTTT	CASSIRDRIRGDTQYF
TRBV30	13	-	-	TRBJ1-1	TGTGCCTGGAGTGGGCTTTACACCACTGAAGCTTTCTTT	CAWSGLYTTEAFF
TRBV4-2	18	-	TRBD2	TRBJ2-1	TGTGCCAGCAGCCACGGGACTAGCGGGAGCTTTGGATACAATGAGCAGTTCTTC	CASSHGTSGSFGYNEQFF
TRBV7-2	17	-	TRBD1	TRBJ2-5	TGTGCCAGCAGCTTAGAGAGGCGGGCAGGGGGTTTGGAGACCCAGTACTTC	CASSLERRAGGLETQYF
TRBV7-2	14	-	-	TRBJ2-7	TGTGCCAGCAGCTTGCTAGGAGTCAGCCACGAGCAGTACTTC	CASSLLGVSHEQYF
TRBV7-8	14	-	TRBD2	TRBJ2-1	TGTGCCAGCAGCTTTTCGGCGGGAGTTTATGAGCAGTTCTTC	CASSFSAGVYEQFF
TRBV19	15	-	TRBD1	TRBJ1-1	TGTGCCAGTAGTATAGGGAGCAGGGGGGTCACTGAAGCTTTCTTT	CASSIGSRGVTEAFF
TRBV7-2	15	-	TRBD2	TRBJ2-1	TGTGCCAGCAGCTCAACTAGCGGGAACTACAATGAGCAGTTCTTC	CASSSTSGNYNEQFF
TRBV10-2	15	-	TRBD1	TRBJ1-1	TGCGCCAGCAGTGACCACCGGGACAGGGAAACTGAAGCTTTCTTT	CASSDHRDRETEAFF
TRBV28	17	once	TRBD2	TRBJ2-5	TGTGCCAGCAGTCGCGGGACTAGCGGAGGGCTCCAAGAGACCCAGTACTTC	CASSRGTSGGLQETQYF
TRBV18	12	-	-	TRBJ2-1	TGTGCCAGCTCACAGTCCGGACTCGATCCGTTCTTC	CASSQSGLDPFF